Given below is one T cell receptor beta chain in context. Its antigen is unidentified. The data stem from a study of CXCR3-negative and CXCR3-positive naive CD8 T cells. Study summary: Across all libraries, TRB reads numbered around 150 million, with about 1.5 +/- 0.3 million in each library.

Within the CD8+ T cell compartment, naive cells were CD45RO-CCR7+CD27+CD95-. The study, taken as a whole, reports: Naive CXCR3-positive and CXCR3-negative cells shared TRBV-TRBJ usage; memory cells diverged. Both of the naive subsets showed about the same high diversity, but memory CD8+ cells had much less.

5' RACE with UMI labels generated the TRB cDNA libraries. TCRdb reprocessed the 5' RACE reads and stores each CDR3 protein as one record, lacking DNA. This sample lists roughly 86,000 distinct CDR3 sequences; its ten largest clones have 0.95% to 1.4%. CDR3 size: 17 residues. Sequences were obtained from naive CXCR3- CD8+ T cells from blood. Stated subset: CD45RO-CCR7+CD27+CD95- naive CD8+ T cells lacking CXCR3 (TNR3-). V gene TRBV21-1 combines with J gene TRBJ2-1; the D gene TCRdb calls, TRBD2, cannot be checked with no DNA. TRBV21-1 is reported as a pseudogene. This clonotype was sampled from a human donor in good health. Some clones in this sample may be carry-over from other donors' samples. Here the CDR3 reads CASSYPRASGGGCEQFF.